This T cell receptor (beta chain) was captured in a study of blood T cell repertoires in COVID-19. Study in general: Material from acute and convalescent COVID-19 was sourced from the United States, Italy and Spain. The analysed material was cDNA or gDNA that came from T cells, B-cell-depleted T cells, or PBMCs.

This clone was seen a single time. Germline CDR1 is SGDLS and CDR2 is YYNGEE. V was cut by 4 bases and J by 5 bases, with 20 bases left in between. This CDR3 contains 16 residues. Original analysis: Nucleated cell counts were estimated from reference gene primer amplification. Produced via immunoSEQ multiplex PCR; TCRdb's table is partial and in-frame only. That table furnishes V, J and clone size, whereas the DNA furnished D and trimming. Of roughly 100,000 clones in the sample, 84% were seen once. The sequenced material came from peripheral blood. The sequence was collected from a human donor in a cohort sampled during active COVID-19. The chain links TRBV9 to TRBJ2-3; possible D gene TRBD2, 7 bases. CDR3: CASSTDRGGARDTQYF. The CDR3 nucleotides are TGTGCCAGCAGCACCGATAGGGGGGGGGCGAGAGATACGCAGTATTTT.